This T cell receptor beta chain is drawn from a study of T-cell reconstitution after alpha-beta-depleted transplantation in children. This clonotype has a handful of counts. V lost 1 base and J lost 1, with 16 bases in between. This CDR3 is built from 17 residues. Unique molecular identifiers were built into the TCRbeta library. Each CDR3 protein gets one entry after TCRdb re-called the PCR reads with MiXCR. In the table there are 500,000 or so distinct CDR3 sequences, 32% of which are singletons. This material consisted of PBMCs from the stem cell graft donor, taken from the stem cell graft. The genes are TRBV12-3 or TRBV12-4 and TRBJ1-1; D is possibly TRBD1 (5 bases). The receptor's source is a human donor who donated a stem cell graft to a child with aplastic anemia. The CDR3 protein is CASSLDGRERPNTEAFF. CDR3 bases: TGTGCCAGCAGTTTAGATGGCAGGGAGAGGCCGAACACTGAAGCTTTCTTT.